What follows describes a single T cell receptor beta chain. What it binds is not known. The data stem from a study of CD8+ T cells in alopecia areata. The study, taken as a whole, reports: Scalp sample data also include resident alphabeta T cells from normal skin.

V was clipped by 0 bases and J by 6 bases, with 10 bases between them. This CDR3 has 13 residues. In germline, CDR1 is SGHRS, CDR2 YFSETQ. RNA extraction and reverse transcription yielded cDNA as sequencing template. The data were produced by immunoSEQ multiplex PCR, yet TCRdb's version contains in-frame clones alone and is incomplete. The data hold some 120,000 clones, with about 50% observed a single time. V usage is TRBV5-1 and J usage is TRBJ2-7; D remains ambiguous. The sequenced sample was NKG2D-low CD8+ T cells sorted from blood. The TCR was taken from a human donor with alopecia areata. For the CDR3, the DNA is TGCGCCAGCAGCTTGGAACCAGAGACCGAGCAGTACTTC. Amino acid sequence: CASSLEPETEQYF.